These 14 T cell receptor beta chains share one sample of origin, sequenced in a study of shared clonotypes between healthy human individuals. Using immunoSEQ multiplex PCR, the repertoire was profiled, and TCRdb retains in-frame clones only, with some absent. The data show over 850,000 clones, with approximately 80% seen just once and approximately 0.52% held by the top ten. The sample comprised memory CD4+ T cells from PBMCs. Subset reported: CD45RA-negative fraction. The receptor set was obtained from a man aged 18 to 35 in good health. Some clones in this sample may be carry-over from other donors' samples.

The gene calls are TRBV15 and TRBJ2-5; TRBD2 aligns across 12 bases. Trimming at V came to 1 base and at J to 3 bases, leaving 6 bases not matched to a gene. Germline V gives CDR1 LNHNV, CDR2 YYDKDF (reference sequence). The CDR3 is 17 amino acids. This chain's CDR3 is CATSRVLAGGIKETQYF. Written as DNA, the CDR3 is TGTGCCACCAGCAGAGTCCTAGCGGGAGGGATTAAAGAGACCCAGTACTTC.

The chain carries TRBV11-3 and TRBJ2-1; TRBD1 is a possible D gene (6 bases). The CDR3 runs 13 residues. V shed 5 bases and J shed 6 bases, with 11 bases lying between them. The V gene's germline CDR1 is SGHNT and CDR2 YENEEA. The CDR3 here is CASSPRGTNEQFF. CDR3 in DNA: TGTGCCAGCAGCCCCAGGGGAACCAATGAGCAGTTCTTC.

The V and J genes are TRBV4-2 and TRBJ1-4; 9 bases are shared with TRBD1. The germline CDR1 and CDR2 sequences are LGHNA and YNFKEQ. The CDR3 runs 15 residues. J gave up 6 bases and V 1 base, and 3 bases lay outside the gene matches. CDR3 region: CASSQGGQGDEKLFF. CDR3 coding DNA: TGTGCCAGCAGCCAAGGGGGACAGGGAGATGAAAAACTGTTTTTT.

A single count supports this clone. This sequence joins TRBV4-2 and TRBJ2-7; TRBD1 is a possible D gene (6 bases). Germline assignment: CDR1 LGHNA and CDR2 YNFKEQ. V gave up 0 bases and J gave up 7 bases, with 16 bases separating them. This CDR3 spans 15 amino acids. Here the CDR3 reads CASSQDLRTQGEQYF. In nucleotides, the CDR3 is TGTGCCAGCAGCCAAGATCTAAGGACCCAGGGGGAGCAGTACTTC.

This clone was recorded only once. The rearrangement joins TRBV14 to TRBJ2-5, with D perhaps matching TRBD1 (7 bases). CDR1 and CDR2 (germline): SGHDN, FVKESK. V gave up 6 bases and J gave up 1 base, with 15 bases separating them. The CDR3 consists of 15 residues. The CDR3 DNA reads as TGTGCCAGCAGTCGGGCGGGGACAGTCCAAGAGACCCAGTACTTC. Amino acid sequence: CASSRAGTVQETQYF.

This clone was counted at least ten times. The DNA for the CDR3 is TGTGCCAGCAGCTTAGATATTGCAGATACGCAGTATTTT. Translation: CASSLDIADTQYF. The V call is TRBV7-8, the J call TRBJ2-3, with unresolved D. The CDR3 runs 13 residues. Germline values: CDR1 SGHVS, CDR2 FQNEAQ. Trimming stripped 1 base from V and 4 bases from J, with 6 bases between.

This chain connects TRBV18 to TRBJ1-4; perhaps TRBD1 as D (5 bases). The CDR3 extends over 14 amino acids. The ends were cut back, 3 bases at V and 8 bases at J, with 13 bases in the middle. The germline V gene encodes CDR1 KGHSH and CDR2 LQKENI. CDR3 nucleotide sequence: TGTGCCAGCTCACCTGACGCCGGGGGGGAAAAACTGTTTTTT. Translated: CASSPDAGGEKLFF.

This chain joins TRBV28 and TRBJ2-5; TRBD2 agrees at 8 bases. The germline V gene has CDR1 MDHEN and CDR2 SYDVKM. Trimming at V came to 7 bases and at J to 5 bases, leaving 9 bases not matched to a gene. The CDR3 loop spans 14 amino acids. This chain's CDR3 is CASNTGTSLETQYF. CDR3 bases: TGTGCCAGCAACACCGGGACTAGTCTTGAGACCCAGTACTTC.

The rearrangement joins TRBV4-1 to TRBJ2-7; 7 bases agree with TRBD2. Germline trimming cut 3 bases from V and 7 bases from J; bases unmatched to any gene: 15. This CDR3 region has 16 residues. Germline V gene sequence: CDR1 MGHRA, CDR2 YSYEKL. The chain's CDR3 is CASSQSETSTPGEQYF. The DNA of the CDR3 is TGCGCCAGCAGCCAGTCAGAGACTAGCACCCCGGGGGAGCAGTACTTC.

With regard to this clone: Just one base apart from a much larger clone, this may be a read error. Distinct nucleotide sequences in the sample also encode this CDR3. The genes are TRBV7-2 and TRBJ2-3; D not certain. The ends were cut back, 2 bases at V and 6 bases at J, with 3 bases in the middle. The germline CDR1 and CDR2 sequences are SGHTA and FQGNSA. CDR3 length equals 11 residues. For the CDR3, the DNA is TGTGCCAGCAGCTTATCGGATACGCAGTATTTT. Its translation: CASSLSDTQYF.

The gene calls are TRBV7-2 and TRBJ2-2; D not certain. V was trimmed by 5 bases and J by 4 bases, leaving 11 bases between them. The germline gives CDR1 SGHTA, CDR2 FQGNSA. The CDR3 is 14 amino acids. CDR3 sequence: CASSPWTGTGELFF. The CDR3, as DNA: TGTGCCAGCAGCCCCTGGACCGGCACCGGGGAGCTGTTTTTT.

The CDR3 sequence is CASSSQRLGYNEQFF. The CDR3 DNA sequence: TGTGCCAGCAGCTCCCAGAGACTGGGCTACAATGAGCAGTTCTTC. This chain connects TRBV7-9 to TRBJ2-1; no firm D call. Germline V gene data show CDR1 as SEHNR and CDR2 as FQNEAQ (reference sequence). V was clipped by 4 bases and J by 3 bases, with 13 bases between them. The CDR3 has 15 amino acids.

The chain has TRBV7-2 and TRBJ2-5; 7 nucleotides match TRBD1. The CDR3 has 16 amino acids. The V and J ends lost 4 bases and 2 bases, in that order; junction bases with no gene match: 10. In germline, CDR1 is SGHTA, CDR2 FQGNSA. DNA for the CDR3: TGTGCCAGCAGCTCTTATTCGACAGGGTTGCAAGAGACCCAGTACTTC. It codes for CASSSYSTGLQETQYF.

The chain employs TRBV5-1 and TRBJ2-1, with 11 bases identical to TRBD2. This CDR3 is 15 amino acids long. Germline CDR1 and CDR2: SGHRS and YFSETQ. V gave up 4 bases and J gave up 4 bases; unmatched junction bases: 4. The CDR3 spells CASSETSGEYNEQFF. The CDR3 DNA follows: TGCGCCAGCAGCGAGACTAGCGGGGAATACAATGAGCAGTTCTTC. The full variable domain, with the rest looked up from reference TRBV5-1 and TRBJ2-1, is KAGVTQTPRYLIKTRGQQVTLSCSPISGHRSVSWYQQTPGQGLQFLFEYFSETQRNKGNFPGRFSGRQFSNSRSEMNVSTLELGDSALYLCASSETSGEYNEQFFGPGTRLTVL.